This is a list of T cell receptor beta chains from one sample in a study of OX40 agonist ivuxolimab in advanced cancers. Sequencing used immunoSEQ multiplex PCR; TCRdb keeps in-frame clones, though not all of them. The repertoire has around 39,000 clones, 78% of them found once; the top ten carry 13%. Sample: CD4+ or CD8+ T cells sorted from blood, taken in a trial of the OX40 agonist ivuxolimab. Receptor source: an adult with an advanced solid tumor such as melanoma, head and neck, liver or kidney cancer. Both conserved end residues are part of each CDR3. Fields, in order: V gene, D gene, J gene, clone size, CDR3 protein, CDR3 DNA. A D gene is named only where the DNA matches it firmly. Clone sizes are given selectively: once, few, many, or a class where the clone is expanded.

V gene: TRBV10-3
D gene: TRBD2
J gene: TRBJ2-3
clone size: .
CDR3 protein: CAIGTSGEHADTQYF
CDR3 DNA: TGTGCCATCGGGACTAGCGGGGAACATGCAGATACGCAGTATTTT

V gene: TRBV5-1
D gene: .
J gene: TRBJ2-3
clone size: .
CDR3 protein: CASSFGASTRPSTDTQYF
CDR3 DNA: TGCGCCAGCAGCTTCGGGGCTAGCACTCGCCCTAGCACAGATACGCAGTATTTT

V gene: TRBV5-5
D gene: TRBD1
J gene: TRBJ1-5
clone size: .
CDR3 protein: CASSLVGTGGFNQPQHF
CDR3 DNA: TGTGCCAGCAGCTTAGTCGGGACAGGGGGCTTTAATCAGCCCCAGCATTTT

V gene: TRBV11-2
D gene: .
J gene: TRBJ1-2
clone size: few
CDR3 protein: CASSLGPRFYGYTF
CDR3 DNA: TGTGCCAGCAGCTTAGGCCCGAGGTTCTATGGCTACACCTTC

V gene: TRBV20-1
D gene: TRBD1
J gene: TRBJ2-5
clone size: .
CDR3 protein: CSAGQQETQYF
CDR3 DNA: TGCAGTGCGGGACAGCAAGAGACCCAGTACTTC

V gene: TRBV14
D gene: .
J gene: TRBJ1-2
clone size: .
CDR3 protein: CASSPDRYYGYTF
CDR3 DNA: TGTGCCAGCAGCCCCGACCGATACTATGGCTACACCTTC

V gene: TRBV6-5
D gene: TRBD1
J gene: TRBJ1-5
clone size: .
CDR3 protein: CARGLRGLGNQPQHF
CDR3 DNA: TGTGCCAGGGGTTTAAGGGGGCTTGGCAATCAGCCCCAGCATTTT

V gene: TRBV7-9
D gene: .
J gene: TRBJ2-7
clone size: .
CDR3 protein: CASSTLGPEQYF
CDR3 DNA: TGTGCCAGCAGCACCCTTGGGCCCGAGCAGTACTTC

V gene: TRBV27
D gene: .
J gene: TRBJ2-7
clone size: few
CDR3 protein: CASSPRWGEQYF
CDR3 DNA: TGTGCCAGCAGCCCCCGTTGGGGAGAGCAGTACTTC

V gene: TRBV6-5
D gene: TRBD1
J gene: TRBJ2-1
clone size: .
CDR3 protein: CASRLDRSSYNEQFF
CDR3 DNA: TGTGCCAGCAGATTGGACAGGAGCTCCTACAATGAGCAGTTCTTC

V gene: TRBV11-2
D gene: .
J gene: TRBJ2-3
clone size: once
CDR3 protein: CASSLLVGFTDTQYF
CDR3 DNA: TGTGCCAGCAGCCTTTTGGTGGGGTTCACAGATACGCAGTATTTT

V gene: TRBV2
D gene: TRBD1
J gene: TRBJ2-1
clone size: .
CDR3 protein: CASNRDSRYNEQFF
CDR3 DNA: TGTGCCAGCAACCGGGACAGCAGATACAATGAGCAGTTCTTC

V gene: TRBV4-2
D gene: .
J gene: TRBJ1-6
clone size: .
CDR3 protein: CASSQERQGNSPLHF
CDR3 DNA: TGTGCCAGCAGCCAAGAGAGGCAGGGTAATTCACCCCTCCACTTT

V gene: TRBV5-6
D gene: .
J gene: TRBJ1-5
clone size: .
CDR3 protein: CASSFKGTINQPQHF
CDR3 DNA: TGTGCCAGCAGCTTTAAAGGGACGATCAATCAGCCCCAGCATTTT

V gene: TRBV2
D gene: .
J gene: TRBJ1-6
clone size: .
CDR3 protein: CASRQDNSPLHF
CDR3 DNA: TGTGCCAGCAGGCAGGATAATTCACCCCTCCACTTT

V gene: TRBV6-4
D gene: TRBD1
J gene: TRBJ1-1
clone size: .
CDR3 protein: CASRRTGMNTEAFF
CDR3 DNA: TGTGCCAGCAGACGGACAGGGATGAACACTGAAGCTTTCTTT

V gene: TRBV7-2
D gene: .
J gene: TRBJ2-5
clone size: .
CDR3 protein: CASSLDPGVETQYF
CDR3 DNA: TGTGCCAGCAGCTTAGACCCAGGGGTGGAGACCCAGTACTTC

V gene: TRBV29-1
D gene: .
J gene: TRBJ2-3
clone size: .
CDR3 protein: CSVDGGTDTQYF
CDR3 DNA: TGCAGCGTTGACGGGGGCACAGATACGCAGTATTTT

V gene: TRBV25-1
D gene: .
J gene: TRBJ1-6
clone size: .
CDR3 protein: CASSESGRQTNSPLHF
CDR3 DNA: TGTGCCAGCAGTGAATCTGGTAGACAGACAAATTCACCCCTCCACTTT

V gene: TRBV5-1
D gene: TRBD2
J gene: TRBJ2-3
clone size: .
CDR3 protein: CASSFERENTDTQYF
CDR3 DNA: TGCGCCAGCAGCTTCGAGCGGGAAAACACAGATACGCAGTATTTT

V gene: TRBV29-1
D gene: .
J gene: TRBJ1-1
clone size: .
CDR3 protein: CSVVGPPGAFF
CDR3 DNA: TGCAGCGTTGTAGGGCCCCCGGGGGCGTTCTTT

V gene: TRBV28
D gene: .
J gene: TRBJ1-3
clone size: few
CDR3 protein: CASSPSGNTIYF
CDR3 DNA: TGTGCCAGCAGCCCCTCTGGAAACACCATATATTTT

V gene: TRBV5-4
D gene: .
J gene: TRBJ2-3
clone size: .
CDR3 protein: CASSRGALTDTQYF
CDR3 DNA: TGTGCCAGCAGCAGGGGGGCCCTCACAGATACGCAGTATTTT

V gene: TRBV2
D gene: .
J gene: TRBJ2-2
clone size: once
CDR3 protein: CASSGVRGGGELFF
CDR3 DNA: TGTGCCAGCAGTGGAGTAAGGGGCGGCGGGGAGCTGTTTTTT

V gene: TRBV28
D gene: .
J gene: TRBJ1-5
clone size: .
CDR3 protein: CASSLFQRINQPQHF
CDR3 DNA: TGTGCCAGCAGTTTATTTCAGAGAATCAATCAGCCCCAGCATTTT

V gene: TRBV28
D gene: TRBD2
J gene: TRBJ2-5
clone size: .
CDR3 protein: CASRTMREAGETQYF
CDR3 DNA: TGTGCCAGCAGGACCATGCGGGAGGCGGGAGAGACCCAGTACTTC

V gene: TRBV18
D gene: .
J gene: TRBJ2-7
clone size: medium-sized
CDR3 protein: CASSPSLSYEQYF
CDR3 DNA: TGTGCCAGCTCACCCAGCCTCTCCTACGAGCAGTACTTC

V gene: TRBV28
D gene: .
J gene: TRBJ2-7
clone size: .
CDR3 protein: CASSFRRSSYEQYF
CDR3 DNA: TGTGCCAGCAGTTTCAGACGGAGCTCCTACGAGCAGTACTTC

V gene: TRBV27
D gene: TRBD2
J gene: TRBJ2-7
clone size: .
CDR3 protein: CASSFSASGNYEQYF
CDR3 DNA: TGTGCCAGCAGTTTTTCGGCTAGCGGGAACTACGAGCAGTACTTC

V gene: TRBV28
D gene: .
J gene: TRBJ1-5
clone size: .
CDR3 protein: CASSSSGVGNQPQHF
CDR3 DNA: TGTGCCAGCAGTTCTTCCGGGGTAGGCAATCAGCCCCAGCATTTT

V gene: TRBV30
D gene: .
J gene: TRBJ1-3
clone size: .
CDR3 protein: CAWSVSLPLSGNTIYF
CDR3 DNA: TGTGCCTGGAGTGTCTCTCTACCTCTCTCTGGAAACACCATATATTTT

V gene: TRBV13
D gene: TRBD2
J gene: TRBJ2-1
clone size: .
CDR3 protein: CASSHGVGLAGESSYNEQFF
CDR3 DNA: TGTGCCAGCAGCCATGGAGTGGGACTAGCGGGGGAAAGCTCCTACAATGAGCAGTTCTTC

V gene: TRBV11-2
D gene: TRBD1
J gene: TRBJ2-2
clone size: once
CDR3 protein: CASSSTGQGNTGELFF
CDR3 DNA: TGTGCCAGCAGCTCGACCGGACAGGGGAACACCGGGGAGCTGTTTTTT

V gene: TRBV27
D gene: TRBD2
J gene: TRBJ2-5
clone size: .
CDR3 protein: CASWSGRDRETQYF
CDR3 DNA: TGTGCCAGCTGGAGCGGGAGGGATAGGGAGACCCAGTACTTC

V gene: TRBV28
D gene: TRBD1
J gene: TRBJ2-7
clone size: .
CDR3 protein: CASSRSGTGGYEQYF
CDR3 DNA: TGTGCCAGCAGCCGCTCGGGGACAGGAGGCTACGAGCAGTACTTC

V gene: TRBV28
D gene: .
J gene: TRBJ2-5
clone size: .
CDR3 protein: CASSTPGVETQYF
CDR3 DNA: TGTGCCAGCAGCACCCCGGGGGTGGAGACCCAGTACTTC

V gene: TRBV28
D gene: .
J gene: TRBJ2-7
clone size: .
CDR3 protein: CASSLLRVDSYEQYF
CDR3 DNA: TGTGCCAGCAGTTTATTGCGTGTTGATTCCTACGAGCAGTACTTC